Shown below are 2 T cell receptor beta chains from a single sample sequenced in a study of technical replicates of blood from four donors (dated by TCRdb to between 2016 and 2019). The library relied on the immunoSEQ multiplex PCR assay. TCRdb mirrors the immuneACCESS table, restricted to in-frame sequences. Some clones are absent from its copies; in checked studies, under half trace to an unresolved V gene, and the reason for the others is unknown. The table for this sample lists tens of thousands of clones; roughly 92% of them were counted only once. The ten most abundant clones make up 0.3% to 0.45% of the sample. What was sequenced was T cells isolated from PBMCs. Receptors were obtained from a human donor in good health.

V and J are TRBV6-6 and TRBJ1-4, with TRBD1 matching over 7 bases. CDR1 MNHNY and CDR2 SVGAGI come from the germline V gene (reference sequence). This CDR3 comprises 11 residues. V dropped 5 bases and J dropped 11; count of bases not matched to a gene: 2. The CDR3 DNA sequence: TGTGCCAGCAGTGAGACAGGGAAACTGTTTTTT. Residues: CASSETGKLFF.

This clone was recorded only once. The CDR3 DNA is TGTGCCAGCAGCCGGACTAGCCTATCCCACGAGCAGTACTTC. Its protein product is CASSRTSLSHEQYF. The chain carries TRBV6-1 and TRBJ2-7; 8 bases line up with TRBD2. Germline V gene lookup returns CDR1 MNHNS and CDR2 SASEGT. With 6 bases clipped from V and 5 bases from J, the junction kept 9 bases outside the gene matches. The CDR3 has 14 amino acids.